This T cell receptor beta chain was captured in a study of T cells after yellow fever vaccination. TCRdb fed the 5' RACE reads into MiXCR, producing one record per CDR3 protein. The repertoire holds hundreds of thousands of distinct CDR3 sequences, with around 17% as singletons. The sample holds a few counts of this clonotype. CDR1 and CDR2 from the germline V gene are SGHTA and FQGNSA. The CDR3 totals 14 residues. V was shortened by 2 bases and J by 3 bases, with 7 bases between the two germline ends. This specimen was PBMCs, taken around 5 days after the first yellow fever vaccination. This chain connects TRBV7-2 to TRBJ2-2; D not certain. This TCR came from a young man who received the YFV17D yellow fever vaccine. The CDR3: CASSLSLYTGELFF. CDR3 in DNA: TGTGCCAGCAGCTTAAGTCTTTACACCGGGGAGCTGTTTTTT.